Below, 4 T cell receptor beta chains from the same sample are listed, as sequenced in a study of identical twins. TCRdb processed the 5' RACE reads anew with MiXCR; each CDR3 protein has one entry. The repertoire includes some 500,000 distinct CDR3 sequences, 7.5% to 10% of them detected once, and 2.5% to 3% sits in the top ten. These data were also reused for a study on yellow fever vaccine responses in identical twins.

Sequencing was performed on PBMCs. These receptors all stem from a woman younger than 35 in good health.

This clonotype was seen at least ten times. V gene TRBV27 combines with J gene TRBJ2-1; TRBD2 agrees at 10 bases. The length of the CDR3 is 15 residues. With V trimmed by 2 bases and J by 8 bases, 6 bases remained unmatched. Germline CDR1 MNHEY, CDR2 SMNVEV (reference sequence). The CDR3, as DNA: TGTGCCAGCAGTTTAAGGCCTAGCGGGAGTGATGAGCAGTTCTTC. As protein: CASSLRPSGSDEQFF.

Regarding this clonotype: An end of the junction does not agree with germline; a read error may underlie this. For the CDR3, the DNA is TGCTGTGCTTGGCCGACTAGCGGGACATACTACGAGCAGTACTTC. Protein sequence: CCAWPTSGTYYEQYF. The chain carries TRBV20-1 and TRBJ2-7, with 11 positions matching TRBD2. This CDR3 is built from 15 residues. Germline V gene lookup returns CDR1 DFQATT and CDR2 SNEGSKA (reference sequence).

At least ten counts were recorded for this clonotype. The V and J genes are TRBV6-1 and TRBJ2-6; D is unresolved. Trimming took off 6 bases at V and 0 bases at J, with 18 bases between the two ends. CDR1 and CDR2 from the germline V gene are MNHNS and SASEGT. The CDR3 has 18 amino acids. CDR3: CASRGIASTFSGANVLTF. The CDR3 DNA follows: TGTGCCAGCAGGGGAATCGCCTCAACCTTCTCTGGGGCCAACGTCCTGACTTTC.

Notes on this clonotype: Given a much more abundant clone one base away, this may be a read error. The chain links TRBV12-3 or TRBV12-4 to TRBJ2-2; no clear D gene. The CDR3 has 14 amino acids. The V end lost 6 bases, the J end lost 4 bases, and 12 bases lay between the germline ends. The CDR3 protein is CASRGRSGTGELFF. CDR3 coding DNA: TGTGCCAGCAGGGGCCGTTCGGGCACCGGGGAGCTGTTTTTT.